These T cell receptor delta chains were read from a single sample in a study of gamma-delta T cells after stem cell transplantation. TCRdb reran clone calling via CATT on the RT-PCR reads. The sample consists of around 3,000 delta-chain clones, 1.5% to 2% of them appearing once. The sequencing input was gamma-delta T cells. These receptors came from a human donor. It is not recorded whose cells these are; they may come from a transplant donor. Each CDR3 is given with its conserved first and last residue. Fields, in order: V gene, clone size, D gene, J gene, CDR3 protein, CDR3 DNA. D genes are given only for firm matches. Rows may omit the clone size; those that give it use once, few, many or a size class.

TRDV2,.,TRDD3,TRDJ1,CACDPAGGYGDTDKLIF,TGTGCCTGTGACCCCGCTGGGGGATACGGTGACACCGATAAACTCATCTTT
TRDV2,few,TRDD3,TRDJ1,CACDTVGDTRGATDKLIF,TGTGCCTGTGACACAGTGGGGGATACGCGGGGGGCCACCGATAAACTCATCTTT
TRDV2,.,TRDD3,TRDJ1,CACDSVLGDTRGRTDKLIF,TGTGCCTGTGACTCCGTACTGGGGGATACCAGGGGTCGGACCGATAAACTCATCTTT
TRDV2,few,TRDD3,TRDJ1,CACEPLTLLGDSTDKLIF,TGTGCCTGTGAACCTCTAACCTTACTGGGGGATTCCACCGATAAACTCATCTTC
TRDV2,medium-sized,TRDD3,TRDJ1,CACDTLGDRSDKLIF,TGTGCCTGTGACACCCTGGGGGATAGATCCGATAAACTCATCTTT
TRDV2,.,TRDD3,TRDJ1,CACDPLLGDTYTDKLIF,TGTGCCTGTGACCCTTTACTGGGGGATACGTACACCGATAAACTCATCTTT
TRDV2,few,TRDD3,TRDJ1,CACDTILGDTAAGLIF,TGTGCCTGTGACACGATACTGGGGGATACGGCGGCAGGGCTCATCTTT
TRDV2,large,TRDD3,TRDJ1,CACDALLGDTYTDKLIF,TGTGCCTGTGACGCCTTACTGGGGGATACGTACACCGATAAACTCATCTTT
TRDV2,large,.,TRDJ1,CACDTAFSPTPAPTDKLIF,TGTGCCTGTGACACCGCCTTTTCTCCGACCCCAGCGCCTACCGATAAACTCATCTTT
TRDV2,few,TRDD3,TRDJ1,CACDTLGEYTDKLIF,TGTGCCTGTGACACTCTGGGGGAGTACACCGATAAACTCATCTTT
TRDV2,few,TRDD3,TRDJ2,CACDTLGGEKATLTAQLFF,TGTGCCTGTGACACACTGGGGGGGGAGAAAGCGACTTTGACAGCACAACTCTTCTTT
TRDV2,few,TRDD3,TRDJ1,CACDTVLGDLLNTDKLIF,TGTGCCTGTGACACCGTACTGGGGGACCTTCTTAACACCGATAAACTCATCTTT
TRDV2,few,TRDD3,TRDJ1,CACLLLGDTDKLIF,TGTGCCTGTCTTCTACTGGGGGACACCGATAAACTCATCTTT
TRDV2,hyperexpanded,.,TRDJ1,CACDKVGAPVVTDKLIF,TGTGCCTGTGACAAAGTGGGGGCTCCAGTTGTGACCGATAAACTCATCTTT
TRDV2,medium-sized,TRDD3,TRDJ3,CACDTATGGYSSSWDTRQMFF,TGTGCCTGTGACACCGCGACGGGGGGATACTCTAGCTCCTGGGACACCCGACAGATGTTTTTC
TRDV2,.,TRDD3,TRDJ1,CACDTVVVLGDKGDTDKLIF,TGTGCCTGTGACACCGTGGTAGTACTGGGGGATAAGGGGGACACCGATAAACTCATCTTT
TRDV2,large,TRDD3,TRDJ1,CACDILGGSDKLIF,TGTGCCTGTGATATCCTGGGGGGGTCCGATAAACTCATCTTT
TRDV2,few,TRDD3,TRDJ1,CACDTVSTGGNTDKLIF,TGTGCCTGTGACACCGTTTCGACTGGGGGGAACACCGATAAACTCATCTTT
TRDV2,few,TRDD3,TRDJ1,CACDILGDTHRLVDKLIF,TGTGCCTGTGACATTCTGGGGGATACTCACCGTCTAGTCGATAAACTCATCTTT
TRDV2,.,TRDD3,TRDJ1,CACDPAGGYDTDKLIF,TGTGCCTGTGACCCCGCTGGGGGATACGACACCGATAAACTCATCTTT
TRDV2,large,.,TRDJ1,CACDTVGNTDKLIF,TGTGCCTGTGACACCGTGGGCAACACCGATAAACTCATCTTT
TRDV2,few,TRDD3,TRDJ1,CACDSVGDTRGYTDKLIF,TGTGCCTGTGACAGTGTGGGGGATACGCGGGGCTACACCGATAAACTCATCTTT
TRDV2,few,TRDD3,TRDJ1,CACDGLGDTKNRELIF,TGTGCCTGTGACGGACTGGGGGATACGAAGAACAGGGAACTCATCTTT
TRDV1,medium-sized,.,TRDJ1,CALGPISQGVLPLTDKLIF,TGTGCTCTTGGGCCAATTAGCCAGGGGGTCCTACCCCTCACCGATAAACTCATCTTT
TRDV2,large,.,TRDJ1,CACDTLGSYTDKLIF,TGTGCCTGTGACACGCTGGGGAGTTACACCGATAAACTCATCTTT
TRDV2,large,.,TRDJ1,CACDTLLGTDKLIF,TGTGCCTGTGACACGCTACTGGGCACCGATAAACTCATCTTT
TRDV2,medium-sized,TRDD3,TRDJ1,CACDPWMRSMDGGYGPPKLIF,TGTGCCTGTGACCCATGGATGAGATCCATGGATGGGGGATATGGGCCGCCTAAACTCATCTTT
TRDV2,.,TRDD3,TRDJ1,CAVSTLRSVLGDTDKLIF,TGTGCTGTCTCTACCCTACGCTCTGTACTGGGGGATACCGATAAACTCATCTTT
TRDV2,few,TRDD3,TRDJ1,CACDTLLLGDSTDKLIF,TGTGCCTGTGACACCCTGCTACTGGGGGATTCCACCGATAAACTCATCTTT
TRDV2,.,TRDD3,TRDJ1,CACDGLGDPTYTDKLIF,TGTGCCTGTGACGGACTGGGGGACCCGACATACACCGATAAACTCATCTTT
TRDV2,.,TRDD3,TRDJ1,CACENLGDKRVQATDKLIF,TGTGCCTGTGAAAACCTGGGGGATAAGCGAGTGCAGGCCACCGATAAACTCATCTTT
TRDV2,medium-sized,TRDD3,TRDJ1,CACDPVVGDTPGAGDKLIF,TGTGCCTGTGACCCGGTGGTGGGGGATACTCCAGGGGCGGGCGATAAACTCATCTTT
TRDV2,large,TRDD3,TRDJ1,CACDTLNPPILGDKGPDRMTDKLIF,TGTGCCTGTGACACCTTAAATCCTCCCATACTGGGGGATAAGGGACCAGACCGTATGACCGATAAACTCATCTTT
TRDV2,large,.,TRDJ1,CACDPVGGGPPYTDKLIF,TGTGCCTGTGATCCCGTAGGGGGGGGACCCCCTTACACCGATAAACTCATCTTT
TRDV2,.,TRDD3,TRDJ3,CACDINTGGYSSWDTRQMFF,TGTGCCTGTGACATCAATACTGGGGGCTATAGCTCCTGGGACACCCGACAGATGTTTTTC
TRDV2,medium-sized,.,TRDJ1,CARFPDGADKLIF,TGTGCCAGGTTTCCTGATGGTGCCGATAAACTCATCTTT
TRDV2,.,TRDD3,TRDJ1,CACDPLLGDTEKLIF,TGTGCCTGTGACCCTTTACTGGGGGATACGGAGAAACTCATCTTT
TRDV2,medium-sized,TRDD3,TRDJ1,CACDTVAGGPQYTDKLIF,TGTGCCTGTGACACCGTCGCTGGGGGACCTCAGTACACCGATAAACTCATCTTT
TRDV2,medium-sized,TRDD3,TRDJ1,CACKELGGSTDKLIF,TGTGCCTGCAAAGAACTGGGGGGGAGCACCGATAAACTCATCTTT
TRDV2,medium-sized,TRDD3,TRDJ1,CACADLLGVRYTDKLIF,TGTGCCTGTGCCGACCTACTGGGGGTTAGGTACACCGATAAACTCATCTTT
TRDV2,.,TRDD3,TRDJ3,CACDIAPPGGDTRPTWDTRQMFF,TGTGCCTGTGACATAGCCCCGCCGGGGGGGGATACGCGACCCACCTGGGACACCCGACAGATGTTTTTC